This T cell receptor beta chain stems from a study of blood T cell repertoires in COVID-19. Study details: Whether acute or convalescent, the COVID-19 samples came from the United States, Italy and Spain. The analysed material was cDNA or gDNA that came from T cells, B-cell-depleted T cells, or PBMCs.

Original methodology: Amplification from reference gene primers served as the basis for estimated nucleated cell counts. Assay used: immunoSEQ multiplex PCR; TCRdb lists only in-frame clones, some missing. The V and J calls and clone size come from that table; D and trimming were worked out from the DNA. The data show approximately 300,000 clones, with approximately 82% seen just once and around 1.2% held by the top ten. V lost 3 bases, J lost 9 bases, and 18 bases lay in between. From germline, CDR1 is KGHSH and CDR2 LQKENI. This CDR3 spans 15 amino acids. This receptor was identified in a woman between 50 and 59 years old with acute or convalescent COVID-19. V gene TRBV18 combines with J gene TRBJ1-5, with D possibly being TRBD1 (6 bases). The material sequenced was peripheral blood. The DNA of the CDR3 is TGTGCCAGCTCACCCCCAGGGGCGGCGGGAGGGCCCCAGCATTTT. This gives the protein CASSPPGAAGGPQHF.